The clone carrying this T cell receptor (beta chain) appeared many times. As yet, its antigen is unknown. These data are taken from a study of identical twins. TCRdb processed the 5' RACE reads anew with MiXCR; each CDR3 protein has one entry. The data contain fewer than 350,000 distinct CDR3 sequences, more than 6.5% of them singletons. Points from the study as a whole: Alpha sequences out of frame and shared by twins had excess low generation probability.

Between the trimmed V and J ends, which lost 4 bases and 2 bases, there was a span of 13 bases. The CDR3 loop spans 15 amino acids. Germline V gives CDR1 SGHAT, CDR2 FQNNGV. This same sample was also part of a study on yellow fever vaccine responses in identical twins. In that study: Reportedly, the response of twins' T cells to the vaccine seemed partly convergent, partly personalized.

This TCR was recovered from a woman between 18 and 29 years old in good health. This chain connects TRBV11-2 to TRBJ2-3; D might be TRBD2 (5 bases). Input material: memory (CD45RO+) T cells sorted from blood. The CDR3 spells CASSSQRGYTDTQYF. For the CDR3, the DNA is TGTGCCAGCAGCTCTCAGAGAGGGTACACAGATACGCAGTATTTT.